This T cell receptor (beta chain) was identified in a study of blood T cells in healthy people across ages. This clonotype was counted at least ten times. Germline-derived CDR1 and CDR2 are ENHRY and SYGVKD. The CDR3 runs 12 residues. The V gene end was trimmed by 6 bases and the J gene end by 4 bases; junction bases not matched to a gene: 0. Ten milliliters of peripheral blood were drawn from each donor. Per sample, extraction of total RNA gave at least 5 micrograms in every case. A J-beta primer mix and a sample-barcoded 5' primer were used in a second PCR of about 7 to 12 cycles. TCRdb ran MiXCR on the 5' RACE reads and lists one entry per CDR3 protein. This repertoire shows 910,000 or so distinct CDR3 sequences, approximately 50% found once; its top ten account for about a fifth.

The chain couples TRBV10-3 to TRBJ2-3; 8 bases are a match to TRBD2. Sample: blood. The TCR originated in an older woman in good health. The chain's CDR3 is CAIRREADTQYF. The DNA for the CDR3 is TGTGCCATCAGGCGGGAGGCAGATACGCAGTATTTT.